The 26 T cell receptor beta chains listed next were all sequenced from one sample in a study of T cell changes during pregnancy in multiple sclerosis (dated by TCRdb to the late 2010s). The library was prepared using the immunoSEQ multiplex PCR assay. TCRdb took over this immuneACCESS table, retaining in-frame rearrangements with V and J assigned. Such tables are incomplete; in checked studies, under half of the missing clones stem from an unresolved V gene, and the remainder is unexplained. The sample data list 95,000 to 100,000 clones, and 75% to 95% of these were observed just once. The leading ten clones occupy approximately 3.4% of the sample. The sample here was peripheral blood, taken in the second trimester of pregnancy. Receptors were obtained from a female donor with multiple sclerosis, enrolled in a pregnancy study.

This clone was seen once. The gene calls are TRBV15 and TRBJ2-3, with 14 bases fitting TRBD2. Germline V gene lookup returns CDR1 LNHNV and CDR2 YYDKDF (reference sequence). The CDR3 sequence is 17 residues long. V lost 5 bases to trimming and J lost 6 bases; unmatched junction nucleotides: 10. The CDR3 DNA sequence: TGTGCCACCAGCCCTTTCGGGACTAGCGGGAGTTGGGATACGCAGTATTTT. As protein: CATSPFGTSGSWDTQYF.

The chain carries TRBV7-8 and TRBJ2-7, with D unresolved. The V end lost 5 bases, the J end lost 1 base, and 18 bases lay between the germline ends. The CDR3 extends over 16 amino acids. Germline values: CDR1 SGHVS, CDR2 FQNEAQ. DNA for the CDR3: TGTGCCAGCAGCCTCGAGGTGGCTAGTGCTTCCTACGAGCAGTACTTC. Translating it yields CASSLEVASASYEQYF.

This clone was counted a single time. This sequence joins TRBV10-1 and TRBJ2-7; D gene ambiguous. The CDR3 covers 11 residues. Germline values: CDR1 WNHNN, CDR2 SYGVQD (reference sequence). V dropped 9 bases and J dropped 4 bases, with 10 bases sitting between them. DNA of the CDR3: TGCGCCAGACCCTTTCTATACGAGCAGTACTTC. Its translation: CARPFLYEQYF.

A few counts support this clone. The V call is TRBV2, the J call TRBJ1-2; 8 positions agree with TRBD1. The CDR3 spans 13 residues. The germline CDR1 and CDR2 sequences are SNHLY and FYNNEI. Trimming took 6 bases from V and 4 from J; bases not matched to a gene: 4. The CDR3 nucleotides are TGTGCCAGCAGGGGTACAGGGGGCTATGGCTACACCTTC. The encoded protein is CASRGTGGYGYTF.

The chain uses TRBV7-8 and TRBJ1-2; 10 bases agree with TRBD1. The J segment lost 4 bases and the V segment lost 5 bases, leaving 4 bases of the junction unmatched. The germline V gene encodes CDR1 SGHVS and CDR2 FQNEAQ. The CDR3 is 14 amino acids. CDR3 bases: TGTGCCAGCAGCCCGAGACAGGGGGCCTATGGCTACACCTTC. Its protein product is CASSPRQGAYGYTF.

V gene TRBV5-4 combines with J gene TRBJ2-1; weak D call: TRBD1 (6 bases). CDR1 is SGHNT, CDR2 YYREEE, per germline (reference sequence). V lost 8 bases, J lost 5 bases, and 11 bases lay in between. The CDR3 is 12 amino acids. The CDR3 region has the DNA TGTGCCAGTACAGGGTGGGACAATGAGCAGTTCTTC. This encodes CASTGWDNEQFF.

The rearrangement uses TRBV15 and TRBJ2-7, with 12 bases that match TRBD2. V lost 0 bases, J lost 0 bases, and 3 bases stayed unmatched. Germline CDR1 reads LNHNV; CDR2 reads YYDKDF (reference sequence). The CDR3 consists of 17 residues. The chain's CDR3 is CATSRDRLAGASYEQYF. The CDR3 DNA reads TGTGCCACCAGCAGAGATAGACTAGCGGGGGCCTCCTACGAGCAGTACTTC. The full variable domain, completed using reference TRBV15 and TRBJ2-7, is DAMVIQNPRYQVTQFGKPVTLSCSQTLNHNVMYWYQQKSSQAPKLLFHYYDKDFNNEADTPDNFQSRRPNTSFCFLDIRSPGLGDTAMYLCATSRDRLAGASYEQYFGPGTRLTVT.

This sequence joins TRBV11-2 and TRBJ2-3; a weak D match, TRBD2 (5 bases). This CDR3 region has 17 residues. The germline gives CDR1 SGHAT, CDR2 FQNNGV. V was shortened by 5 bases and J by 2 bases, with 20 bases between the two germline ends. Here the CDR3 DNA reads TGTGCCAGCAGCCCATGGGCGGGTCAGATAAACACAGATACGCAGTATTTT. Translating it yields CASSPWAGQINTDTQYF.

The chain links TRBV29-1 to TRBJ2-7; D possibly corresponds to TRBD2 (5 bases). The CDR3 runs 11 residues. V was cut by 7 bases and J by 7 bases, with 14 bases left in between. The germline CDR1 and CDR2 sequences are SQVTM and ANQGSEA. CDR3 bases: TGCAGCGCTCGGGATTCGCTGGAGCAGTACTTC. It codes for CSARDSLEQYF.

This chain joins TRBV28 and TRBJ1-1, with TRBD1 as a possible D gene (6 bases). CDR3 length equals 14 residues. Germline assignment: CDR1 MDHEN and CDR2 SYDVKM. V lost 5 bases to trimming and J lost 11 bases, with 21 bases between them. CDR3 sequence (DNA): TGTGCCAGCAGTCCCAGACAGGAGACGACCCAGGCTTTCTTT. Translated: CASSPRQETTQAFF.

The chain uses TRBV29-1 and TRBJ2-7; D may be TRBD2 (6 bases). CDR1 and CDR2 from the germline V gene are SQVTM and ANQGSEA. Trimming took off 1 base at V and 4 bases at J, with 14 bases between the two ends. The CDR3 is made up of 14 amino acids. CDR3 DNA sequence: TGCAGCGTTGAAGGTGGCGGGATCTCTTACGAGCAGTACTTC. It translates to CSVEGGGISYEQYF.

The genes are TRBV30 and TRBJ2-1; maybe TRBD2 (5 bases). V lost 1 base to trimming and J lost 8 bases, with 9 bases between them. Per the germline V gene, CDR1 is GTSNPN and CDR2 is SVGIG (reference sequence). The CDR3 spans 12 residues. Here the CDR3 DNA reads TGTGCCTGGAGTGGAGGGAGTTATGAGCAGTTCTTC. This gives the protein CAWSGGSYEQFF.

In this sample, this clone turned up once. The chain combines TRBV27 with TRBJ2-1, with D unclear. The CDR3 totals 13 residues. Trimming took off 4 bases at V and 5 bases at J, with 9 bases between the two ends. Germline CDR1 reads MNHEY; CDR2 reads SMNVEV (reference sequence). CDR3 amino acids: CASSSRGNNEQFF. The CDR3 DNA sequence: TGTGCCAGCAGTTCCCGAGGTAACAATGAGCAGTTCTTC.

The CDR3 DNA follows: TGTGCCAGCAGTGTTTTTCGGCACAGGGCCGGGACAGTCACAGATACGCAGTATTTT. It specifies CASSVFRHRAGTVTDTQYF. The chain links TRBV2 to TRBJ2-3, with 7 bases identical to TRBD1. Losses at the gene ends were 4 bases for V and 2 bases for J; bases not matched to a gene: 18. The CDR3 runs 19 residues. From germline, CDR1 is SNHLY and CDR2 FYNNEI.

The chain has TRBV28 and TRBJ2-7; no reliable D call. Germline V gene sequence: CDR1 MDHEN, CDR2 SYDVKM. The CDR3 extends over 11 amino acids. V lost 5 bases to trimming and J lost 3 bases, with 5 bases between them. The CDR3 is CASSPNYEQYF. The CDR3 coding sequence is TGTGCCAGCAGTCCAAACTACGAGCAGTACTTC.

This clone has only a few counts. This rearrangement joins TRBV6-4 to TRBJ2-2; a possible D gene is TRBD1 (5 bases). The CDR3 loop spans 13 amino acids. CDR1 is MRHNA and CDR2 is SNTAGT in the germline V gene. V dropped 6 bases and J dropped 4 bases, with 9 bases sitting between them. The CDR3 protein is CASSPGPTGELFF. The DNA of the CDR3 is TGTGCCAGCAGCCCAGGGCCCACCGGGGAGCTGTTTTTT.

This chain's CDR3 is CASPHETGVAGGYTF. CDR3 coding DNA: TGTGCCAGCCCACACGAAACCGGGGTTGCGGGGGGCTACACCTTC. The chain recombines TRBV7-2 with TRBJ1-2; D not certain. Per germline, CDR1 SGHTA and CDR2 FQGNSA. The germline V and J ends were trimmed by 8 bases and 8 bases, with 24 bases remaining between them. CDR3 length: 15 amino acids.

This chain connects TRBV2 to TRBJ2-5; 10 bases are a match to TRBD1. The V and J ends lost 6 bases and 3 bases, in that order; junction bases with no gene match: 1. CDR3 length equals 13 residues. CDR1 SNHLY and CDR2 FYNNEI come from the germline V gene. CDR3 nucleotide sequence: TGTGCCAGCAGCGGACAGGGGGAAGAGACCCAGTACTTC. Translating gives CASSGQGEETQYF.

This chain joins TRBV29-1 and TRBJ1-2, with D perhaps matching TRBD1 (6 bases). The CDR3 is made up of 12 amino acids. Germline V gene lookup returns CDR1 SQVTM and CDR2 ANQGSEA. Trimming left V 3 bases short and J 2 bases short, with 7 bases between. For the CDR3, the DNA is TGCAGCGTTGAGGACAGCAACTATGGCTACACCTTC. Its protein is CSVEDSNYGYTF. The full variable domain, with the rest looked up from reference TRBV29-1 and TRBJ1-2, is SAVISQKPSRDICQRGTSLTIQCQVDSQVTMMFWYRQQPGQSLTLIATANQGSEATYESGFVIDKFPISRPNLTFSTLTVSNMSPEDSSIYLCSVEDSNYGYTFGSGTRLTVV.

CDR3 DNA: TGCGCCAGCAGCCAAGTTCTTCCCGGGACAGGGGTTTCTGGAAACACCATATATTTT. Protein product: CASSQVLPGTGVSGNTIYF. This chain uses TRBV4-1 with TRBJ1-3, with TRBD1 matching 10 bases. V trimming: 1 base; J trimming: 1 base; junction bases outside the gene matches: 10. The CDR3 has 19 residues. Germline CDR1 and CDR2: MGHRA and YSYEKL.

The chain employs TRBV7-8 and TRBJ2-5; 7 nucleotides align to TRBD2. The DNA end favors TRBJ2-7, so the J call may be wrong. The CDR3 length is 15 residues. Germline CDR1 SGHVS, CDR2 FQNEAQ. CDR3 DNA sequence: TGTGCCAGCAGCTTAGAGGCGGGAGCCCACTACGAGCAGTACTTC. Protein product: CASSLEAGAHYEQYF.

The V call is TRBV29-1, the J call TRBJ2-3; D is undetermined. Germline V gene lookup returns CDR1 SQVTM and CDR2 ANQGSEA. The V end lost 1 base, the J end lost 3 bases, and 8 bases lay between the germline ends. The length of the CDR3 is 13 residues. CDR3 coding DNA: TGCAGCGTTGAAGCCGGGTTAACAGATACGCAGTATTTT. This codes for CSVEAGLTDTQYF.

This clone has only one observation. The chain has TRBV28 and TRBJ1-3; TRBD1 agrees at 7 bases. CDR1 and CDR2 (germline): MDHEN, SYDVKM. V lost 6 bases, J lost 2 bases, and 7 bases stayed unmatched. There are 15 residues in the CDR3. CDR3 protein: CASSDRVQAGNTIYF. The CDR3 coding sequence is TGTGCCAGCAGCGACAGGGTCCAGGCTGGAAACACCATATATTTT.

This chain uses TRBV2 with TRBJ2-7, with 8 bases lining up with TRBD2. V was pared by 4 bases and J by 3 bases, with 2 bases of the junction left unmatched. Germline lookup yields CDR1 SNHLY and CDR2 FYNNEI. The CDR3 sequence is 13 residues long. The CDR3 sequence is CASSAGGGYEQYF. The CDR3 nucleotides are TGTGCCAGCAGTGCGGGAGGGGGCTACGAGCAGTACTTC.

The chain carries TRBV29-1 and TRBJ2-1; 11 bases line up with TRBD2. The CDR3 length is 15 residues. After removal of 2 bases from V and 9 bases from J, the junction contained 9 bases not matched to a gene. Germline assignment: CDR1 SQVTM and CDR2 ANQGSEA. The CDR3 sequence: CSVERGLAAGGEQFF. CDR3 DNA sequence: TGCAGCGTTGAAAGGGGACTAGCGGCGGGGGGTGAGCAGTTCTTC.

The chain combines TRBV11-3 with TRBJ2-1, with 8 bases that match TRBD2. From germline, CDR1 is SGHNT and CDR2 YENEEA. The trim removed 0 bases at V and 7 bases at J, leaving 8 bases unmatched. The CDR3 length is 16 residues. The DNA of the CDR3 is TGTGCCAGCAGCTTAGATATGAGCGGGAGTGGGAATGAGCAGTTCTTC. The encoded protein is CASSLDMSGSGNEQFF. The full variable domain, its missing parts supplied by reference TRBV11-3 and TRBJ2-1, is EAGVVQSPRYKIIEKKQPVAFWCNPISGHNTLYWYLQNLGQGPELLIRYENEEAVDDSQLPKDRFSAERLKGVDSTLKIQPAELGDSAVYLCASSLDMSGSGNEQFFGPGTRLTVL.